The present entry profiles one T cell receptor beta chain with its context. The sample is drawn from a study of blood T cell repertoires in COVID-19. Background on the study: The United States, Italy and Spain were the sources of the acute and convalescent COVID-19 samples. PBMCs, B-cell-depleted T cells, or T cells were the source of the cDNA or gDNA that made up the material.

Authors' methods: Estimates of nucleated cell counts were drawn from the amplification of reference gene primers. Only in-frame clones appear in the TCRdb table, and some are missing; sequencing was by immunoSEQ multiplex PCR. V, J and clone size derive from that table, while D and trimming were established from the DNA sequence. The profile shows around 100,000 clones, around 82% of them singletons. The length of the CDR3 is 14 residues. CDR1 and CDR2 from the germline V gene are MGHDK and SYGVNS. The ends lost 0 bases at V and 6 bases at J; junction bases unmatched: 1. The V call is TRBV25-1, the J call TRBJ1-2, with 10 bases matching TRBD1. This TCR derives from a man aged 55 to 69 with acute or convalescent COVID-19. The sample comprised peripheral blood. The CDR3 loop is CASSEYDRGHGYTF. As DNA, the CDR3 is TGTGCCAGCAGTGAATATGACAGGGGGCATGGCTACACCTTC.